A single sample gave rise to the 3 T cell receptor beta chains below, sequenced in a study of T cell responses to AZD1222 COVID-19 vaccine. Only in-frame clones appear in the TCRdb table, and some are missing; sequencing was by immunoSEQ multiplex PCR. Here the sample spans about 72,000 clones, around 86% being singletons. Here the sequenced sample was peripheral blood, taken on day 0 of AZD1222 vaccination. The receptors come from an adult in good health.

The chain employs TRBV7-9 and TRBJ1-5; D gene ambiguous. Trimming pared 1 base from V and 2 bases from J, leaving 0 bases between. The CDR3 extends over 12 amino acids. Germline V gene sequence: CDR1 SEHNR, CDR2 FQNEAQ (reference sequence). CDR3 sequence (DNA): TGTGCCAGCAGCTTAGGCAATCAGCCCCAGCATTTT. Protein product: CASSLGNQPQHF.

The chain recombines TRBV20-1 with TRBJ1-2, with TRBD1 as a possible D gene (6 bases). The CDR3 has 11 residues. Germline assignment: CDR1 DFQATT and CDR2 SNEGSKA (reference sequence). V lost 6 bases, J lost 8 bases, and 13 bases lay in between. The CDR3 region is CSAGEGDGYTF. The CDR3 region has the DNA TGCAGTGCCGGGGAGGGGGACGGCTACACCTTC.

The CDR3 protein is CASSVLAEMNTEAFF. The DNA of the CDR3 is TGCGCCAGCAGCGTCCTAGCAGAAATGAACACTGAAGCTTTCTTT. The J gene is TRBJ1-1, the V gene TRBV5-1, with D hard to call. The V gene lost 4 bases and the J gene lost 0 bases, with 13 bases spanning the gap. The CDR3 covers 15 residues. Germline loops: CDR1 SGHRS, CDR2 YFSETQ. Looking up the rest from reference TRBV5-1 and TRBJ1-1 gives the full variable domain: KAGVTQTPRYLIKTRGQQVTLSCSPISGHRSVSWYQQTPGQGLQFLFEYFSETQRNKGNFPGRFSGRQFSNSRSEMNVSTLELGDSALYLCASSVLAEMNTEAFFGQGTRLTVV.